Sequencing of this T cell receptor beta chain was carried out in a study of beta chain features in type 1 diabetes. General study points: The cDNA sequencing approach could over-represent high-TCR-expressing cells.

On this clone itself: Its antigen is unknown.

Isolated RNA was reverse transcribed in full, so expressed TCRB transcripts were sequenced. Here immunoSEQ multiplex PCR was the method, and the copy in TCRdb shows in-frame clones only, minus some. Of some 360,000 clones in the sample, about 18% were seen once. V was pared by 3 bases and J by 2 bases, with 13 bases between. This CDR3 spans 14 amino acids. The germline V gene encodes CDR1 GTSNPN and CDR2 SVGIG (reference sequence). The chain uses TRBV30 and TRBJ1-2; D ambiguous. This sequence was found in a woman aged 18-30 years in good health. The sequenced material came from naive CD4+ T cells from blood. The CDR3 spells CAWRRELGNYGYTF. The CDR3 DNA is TGTGCCTGGAGGCGGGAGCTGGGAAACTATGGCTACACCTTC.